One and the same sample provided the 20 T cell receptor beta chains below, sequenced in a study of shared clonotypes between healthy human individuals. This table comes from immunoSEQ multiplex PCR, and its TCRdb copy is limited to in-frame clones, with some not included. This repertoire shows approximately 100,000 clones, 67% found once; its top ten account for less than 55%. Sequenced material: memory CD8+ T cells sorted from blood. Subset here: CD45RO+ cells pooled with CCR7-negative TemRA cells. The receptors shown here come from a man aged 25 to 45 in good health.

The gene calls are TRBV7-9 and TRBJ2-1; D ambiguous. The germline V gene has CDR1 SEHNR and CDR2 FQNEAQ (reference sequence). V gave up 7 bases and J gave up 10 bases, with 14 bases separating them. The length of the CDR3 is 12 residues. CDR3 sequence: CASTAFSREQFF. The CDR3 nucleotides are TGTGCCAGCACCGCCTTTAGCCGGGAGCAGTTCTTC.

A single count supports this clone. CDR3 sequence (DNA): TGTGCCTGGAGTGGCGGACTTTACGAGCAGTACTTC. It specifies CAWSGGLYEQYF. The chain has TRBV30 and TRBJ2-7, with a tentative D call TRBD2 (5 bases). V was cut by 1 base and J by 4 bases, with 8 bases left in between. The CDR3 length is 12 residues. Germline V gene sequence: CDR1 GTSNPN, CDR2 SVGIG (reference sequence).

Regarding this clone: A much more abundant neighbour one base away suggests this may be a read error. Other nucleotide sequences from this sample produce the same CDR3. The V call is TRBV6-1, the J call TRBJ2-7; D is tentatively TRBD1 or TRBD2 (7 bases each). Trimming stripped 3 bases from V and 2 bases from J, with 11 bases between. The CDR3 spans 14 residues. Germline V gene data show CDR1 as MNHNS and CDR2 as SASEGT. CDR3 sequence reads: CASSDRGGPYEQYF. In DNA, the CDR3 is TGTGCCAGCAGTGACAGGGGGGGCCCCTACGAGCAGTACTTC.

The V gene is TRBV9, the J gene TRBJ2-5, with TRBD2 matching over 11 bases. Germline V gene sequence: CDR1 SGDLS, CDR2 YYNGEE. Trimming took 3 bases from V and 4 from J; bases not matched to a gene: 8. This CDR3 comprises 16 residues. The CDR3 loop is CASSALLAGAVETQYF. The CDR3 bases are TGTGCCAGCAGCGCACTACTAGCGGGAGCAGTAGAGACCCAGTACTTC.

The chain links TRBV19 to TRBJ2-2; D is undetermined. With 4 bases removed from V and 3 bases from J, the gap between germline ends came to 12 bases. CDR1 is LNHDA, CDR2 SQIVND, per germline (reference sequence). The CDR3 runs 15 residues. CDR3 sequence (DNA): TGTGCCAGTAGTACCATCGCGGTGGACACCGGGGAGCTGTTTTTT. Translation gives CASSTIAVDTGELFF.

The chain employs TRBV21-1 and TRBJ1-3. TRBV21-1 is a pseudogene. The CDR3 has 15 residues. The CDR3 coding sequence is TGTGCCAGCAGTCTTAACCGGGGGTCTGGAAACACCATATATTTT. Protein sequence: CASSLNRGSGNTIYF.

The V and J genes are TRBV5-6 and TRBJ1-2; a weak D match, TRBD1 (6 bases). CDR1 and CDR2 (germline): SGHDT, YYEEEE. CDR3 length equals 16 residues. V was pared by 6 bases and J by 2 bases, with 20 bases between. CDR3 DNA sequence: TGTGCCAGCACGAGCTCGGGGGACATAATGAACTATGGCTACACCTTC. It encodes CASTSSGDIMNYGYTF.

The rearrangement links TRBV7-9 to TRBJ1-5, with 10 bases aligning to TRBD1. V lost 6 bases, J lost 5 bases, and 1 base stayed unmatched. Germline V gene lookup returns CDR1 SEHNR and CDR2 FQNEAQ (reference sequence). The CDR3 is 13 residues long. CDR3 sequence: CASSGTGDQPQHF. In DNA form, the CDR3 reads TGTGCCAGCAGTGGGACAGGGGATCAGCCCCAGCATTTT.

This clone showed up just a few times. This chain connects TRBV4-3 to TRBJ2-6; no firm D call. The CDR3 length is 18 residues. V was clipped by 0 bases and J by 0 bases, with 12 bases between them. Germline CDR1 and CDR2: LGHNA and YSLEER. CDR3 in amino acids: CASSQESSVSSGANVLTF. The CDR3 region has the DNA TGCGCCAGCAGCCAAGAATCGAGTGTTAGCTCTGGGGCCAACGTCCTGACTTTC.

V is TRBV4-3 and J is TRBJ1-4; possible D gene TRBD1, 5 bases. CDR1 and CDR2 from the germline V gene are LGHNA and YSLEER. The CDR3 length is 17 residues. V lost 1 base and J 4 bases, leaving 16 bases between the germline ends. The CDR3 region is CASSQVWGGGDNEKLFF. The CDR3 coding sequence is TGCGCCAGCAGCCAAGTTTGGGGGGGAGGGGATAATGAAAAACTGTTTTTT.

The chain recombines TRBV4-1 with TRBJ2-3; 8 nucleotides align to TRBD2. Germline CDR1 reads MGHRA; CDR2 reads YSYEKL. This CDR3 spans 15 amino acids. The ends lost 4 bases at V and 2 bases at J; junction bases unmatched: 5. CDR3 region: CASSLNSGNTDTQYF. Written as DNA, the CDR3 is TGCGCCAGCAGCCTTAATAGCGGGAACACAGATACGCAGTATTTT.

The table lists this clone with many counts. The V gene is TRBV11-2, the J gene TRBJ2-1; a possible D gene is TRBD2 (5 bases). Trimming cost V 2 bases and J 3 bases, with 14 bases left between them. The length of the CDR3 is 16 residues. Looked up from germline, CDR1 is SGHAT and CDR2 is FQNNGV. Here the CDR3 reads CASSLNTRKDYNEQFF. The CDR3 region has the DNA TGTGCCAGCAGCTTAAACACTAGGAAGGACTACAATGAGCAGTTCTTC.

The chain couples TRBV7-9 to TRBJ2-5; D remains ambiguous. V lost 6 bases to trimming and J lost 3 bases, with 2 bases between them. Germline V lookup: CDR1 SEHNR, CDR2 FQNEAQ (reference sequence). The CDR3 loop spans 10 amino acids. In DNA form, the CDR3 reads TGTGCCAGCAGGGAAGAGACCCAGTACTTC. This encodes CASREETQYF. Looking up the rest from reference TRBV7-9 and TRBJ2-5 gives the full variable domain: DTGVSQNPRHKITKRGQNVTFRCDPISEHNRLYWYRQTLGQGPEFLTYFQNEAQLEKSRLLSDRFSAERPKGSFSTLEIQRTEQGDSAMYLCASREETQYFGPGTRLLVL.

With regard to this clone: This CDR3 is also generated by other DNA sequences in the sample. The genes are TRBV27 and TRBJ1-1; TRBD1 agrees at 7 bases. Germline values: CDR1 MNHEY, CDR2 SMNVEV (reference sequence). The CDR3 sequence is 13 residues long. V lost 3 bases and J lost 4; bases outside the gene matches: 2. CDR3 sequence reads: CASSFPGGTEAFF. DNA for the CDR3: TGTGCCAGCAGTTTCCCAGGGGGCACTGAAGCTTTCTTT.

This chain joins TRBV6-1 and TRBJ2-7; 11 bases agree with TRBD2. J lost 3 bases, V lost 8 bases, and 6 bases had no gene match. This CDR3 region has 14 residues. CDR1 and CDR2 from the germline V gene are MNHNS and SASEGT. The CDR3 sequence: CASETSGSSYEQYF. The CDR3, as DNA: TGTGCCAGCGAAACTAGCGGGAGTAGCTACGAGCAGTACTTC.

This clone was counted only a few times. This chain uses TRBV7-9 with TRBJ2-6; a possible D gene is TRBD1 (6 bases). The CDR3 contains 18 residues. Germline V gene lookup returns CDR1 SEHNR and CDR2 FQNEAQ (reference sequence). V lost 4 bases and J 4 bases, leaving 20 bases between the germline ends. CDR3 loop: CASSSELQQGTGANVLTF. In DNA form, the CDR3 reads TGTGCCAGCAGCTCGGAACTACAACAGGGTACCGGGGCCAACGTCCTGACTTTC.

This chain connects TRBV28 to TRBJ2-7; no firm D call. Deletions cut 3 bases from V and 7 bases from J, with 10 bases between. This CDR3 region has 12 residues. Germline V gives CDR1 MDHEN, CDR2 SYDVKM. CDR3 DNA: TGTGCCAGCAGTTTGGGCCCGAGGGAGCAGTACTTC. Amino acid sequence: CASSLGPREQYF.

The table lists this clone with a few counts. The chain links TRBV28 to TRBJ2-7; possibly TRBD1 for D (5 bases). V lost 8 bases and J lost 4, with 9 bases in between. CDR1 and CDR2 from the germline V gene are MDHEN and SYDVKM. The CDR3 has 11 residues. The CDR3 coding sequence is TGTGCCAGCGGGGCAGTATACGAGCAGTACTTC. Translating it yields CASGAVYEQYF.

Only one count was recorded for this clone. This rearrangement joins TRBV11-3 to TRBJ2-1, with D perhaps TRBD2 (6 bases). The germline V gene has CDR1 SGHNT and CDR2 YENEEA. The V and J ends lost 0 bases and 6 bases respectively, with 21 bases between them. CDR3 length: 18 residues. The CDR3 sequence is CASSLELVRGLSRNEQFF. The DNA of the CDR3 is TGTGCCAGCAGCTTAGAGTTAGTTCGGGGACTTAGTCGCAATGAGCAGTTCTTC.

This rearrangement joins TRBV7-9 to TRBJ2-3, with D uncertain. This CDR3 region has 12 residues. V shed 4 bases and J shed 6 bases, with 8 bases lying between them. Germline V gives CDR1 SEHNR, CDR2 FQNEAQ (reference sequence). The CDR3 DNA follows: TGTGCCAGCAGCTCCTCAGCGGATACGCAGTATTTT. Its translation: CASSSSADTQYF.